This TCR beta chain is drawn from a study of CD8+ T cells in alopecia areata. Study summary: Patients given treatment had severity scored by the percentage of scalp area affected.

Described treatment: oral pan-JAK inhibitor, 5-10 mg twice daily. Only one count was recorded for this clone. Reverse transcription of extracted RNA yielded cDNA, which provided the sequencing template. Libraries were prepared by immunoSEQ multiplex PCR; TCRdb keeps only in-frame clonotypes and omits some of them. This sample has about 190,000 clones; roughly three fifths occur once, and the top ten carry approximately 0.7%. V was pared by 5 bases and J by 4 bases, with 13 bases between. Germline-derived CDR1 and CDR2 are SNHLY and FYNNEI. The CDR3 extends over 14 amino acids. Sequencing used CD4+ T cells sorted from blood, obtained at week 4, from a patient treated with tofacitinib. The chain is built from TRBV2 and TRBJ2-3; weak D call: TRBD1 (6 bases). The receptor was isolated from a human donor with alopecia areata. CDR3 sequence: CASSFRQVADTQYF. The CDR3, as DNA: TGTGCCAGCAGTTTTCGACAGGTCGCAGATACGCAGTATTTT.